The sequence of this T cell receptor beta chain was determined in a study of T cells in Graves' hyperthyroidism and ophthalmopathy. Overall study: The blood sample was taken at first diagnosis, before treatment began. Whole-study findings and limits: The model forecast ophthalmopathy, anticipating it by a median approximately 7 months before onset. Blood also carried most thyroid clonotypes expanded above 0.001.

This clonotype was picked up many times. Its antigen remains unknown. TCR beta CDR3 regions were amplified from RNA. First-round RT-PCR targeting the TCR CDR3 was performed with the HTBI primer set. TCRdb fed the multiplex PCR reads into MiXCR, producing one record per CDR3 protein. The data show 460,000 or so distinct CDR3 sequences, with 13% to 15% seen just once and less than 20% held by the top ten. Sequencing used blood. This receptor was taken from a woman under 30 with Graves' hyperthyroidism.

Here the CDR3 reads CASGSGTLSYIQYF. DNA for the CDR3: TGTGCCAGCGGATCCGGGACCCTGAGCTACATTCAGTACTTC. The J gene is TRBJ2-4, the V gene TRBV11-3; D may correspond to TRBD1 or TRBD2 (5 bases each). Trimming shortened V by 8 bases and J by 8 bases, and 19 bases separated the two germline ends. There are 14 residues in the CDR3. From germline, CDR1 is SGHNT and CDR2 YENEEA. The entire variable domain, with the rest obtained from reference TRBV11-3 and TRBJ2-4, is as follows: EAGVVQSPRYKIIEKKQPVAFWCNPISGHNTLYWYLQNLGQGPELLIRYENEEAVDDSQLPKDRFSAERLKGVDSTLKIQPAELGDSAVYLCASGSGTLSYIQYFGAGTRLSVL.